Presented here are 6 T cell receptor beta chains from one specimen sequenced in a study of T cells after yellow fever vaccination. One entry per CDR3 protein, called by TCRdb with MiXCR from the 5' RACE reads. The sample has 42,000 or so distinct CDR3 sequences, roughly 6.4% seen once. This specimen consisted of CD8+ T cells not binding an NS4B(214-222) dextramer, sorted from PBMCs, obtained 45 days after the yellow fever booster vaccination. The receptors were gathered from a man younger than 40 who received the YFV17D yellow fever vaccine.

This clonotype was counted at least ten times. CDR3 DNA: TGCAGCGTCGGAGGTGGAGACAATGAGCAGTTCTTC. This encodes CSVGGGDNEQFF. This chain joins TRBV29-1 and TRBJ2-1, with D possibly matching TRBD2 (5 bases). Trimming left V 6 bases short and J 5 bases short, with 11 bases between. The CDR3 is 12 residues long. Germline V gene data show CDR1 as SQVTM and CDR2 as ANQGSEA.

This clonotype was observed many times. The V gene is TRBV18, the J gene TRBJ1-2; D uncertain. V lost 0 bases, J lost 3 bases, and 17 bases lay in between. The CDR3 runs to 17 residues. Looked up from germline, CDR1 is KGHSH and CDR2 is LQKENI. CDR3 sequence (DNA): TGTGCCAGCTCACCACCAGATACCGGGCCCGCTCACTATGGCTACACCTTC. It yields the protein CASSPPDTGPAHYGYTF. The complete variable domain, with remaining parts taken from reference TRBV18 and TRBJ1-2, reads NAGVMQNPRHLVRRRGQEARLRCSPMKGHSHVYWYRQLPEEGLKFMVYLQKENIIDESGMPKERFSAEFPKEGPSILRIQQVVRGDSAAYFCASSPPDTGPAHYGYTFGSGTRLTVV.

This clonotype has ten or more counts. The V and J genes are TRBV11-2 and TRBJ2-1, with 12 positions matching TRBD2. The V and J ends lost 4 bases and 4 bases, in that order; junction bases with no gene match: 5. The CDR3 consists of 16 residues. Germline-derived CDR1 and CDR2 are SGHAT and FQNNGV. CDR3 amino acids: CASSSSGLAGYNEQFF. CDR3 nucleotides: TGTGCCAGCAGCTCTTCGGGACTAGCGGGTTACAATGAGCAGTTCTTC. Based on the CDR3 plus reference TRBV11-2 and TRBJ2-1, the full variable domain is EAGVAQSPRYKIIEKRQSVAFWCNPISGHATLYWYQQILGQGPKLLIQFQNNGVVDDSQLPKDRFSAERLKGVDSTLKIQPAKLEDSAVYLCASSSSGLAGYNEQFFGPGTRLTVL.

This clonotype was observed at least ten times. This rearrangement joins TRBV25-1 to TRBJ2-1, with D tentatively TRBD1 (5 bases). Between the trimmed V and J ends, which lost 6 bases and 8 bases, there was a span of 14 bases. Germline lookup yields CDR1 MGHDK and CDR2 SYGVNS. CDR3 length equals 13 residues. The CDR3 spells CASRGHWYDEQFF. In nucleotides, the CDR3 is TGTGCCAGCAGGGGGCATTGGTACGATGAGCAGTTCTTC.

This clonotype was found many times. V usage is TRBV19 and J usage is TRBJ2-3; D may be TRBD1 (5 bases). The CDR3 is 15 amino acids. V lost 3 bases, J lost 4 bases, and 14 bases lay in between. Germline V lookup: CDR1 LNHDA, CDR2 SQIVND (reference sequence). The CDR3 nucleotides read TGTGCCAGTAGTATTCTCAGGGCTGTCGCAGATACGCAGTATTTT. It translates to CASSILRAVADTQYF.

Many counts were recorded for this clonotype. The chain recombines TRBV15 with TRBJ2-5; 7 bases line up with TRBD1. J gave up 2 bases and V 5 bases, and 5 bases lay outside the gene matches. The CDR3 has 14 amino acids. Looked up from germline, CDR1 is LNHNV and CDR2 is YYDKDF (reference sequence). CDR3 DNA sequence: TGTGCCACCAGCGGCCGGGACAGTCAAGAGACCCAGTACTTC. Amino acid sequence: CATSGRDSQETQYF.